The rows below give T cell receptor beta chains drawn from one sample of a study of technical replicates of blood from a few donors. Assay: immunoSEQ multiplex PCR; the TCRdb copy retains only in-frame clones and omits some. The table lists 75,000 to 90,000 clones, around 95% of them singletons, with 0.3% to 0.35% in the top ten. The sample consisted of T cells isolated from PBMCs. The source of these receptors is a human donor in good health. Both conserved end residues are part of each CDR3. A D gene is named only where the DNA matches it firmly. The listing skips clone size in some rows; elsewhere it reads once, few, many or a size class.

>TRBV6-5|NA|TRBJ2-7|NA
CASSYLASSYEQYF
TGTGCCAGCAGTTACCTGGCAAGCTCCTACGAGCAGTACTTC
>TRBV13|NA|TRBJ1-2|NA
CASSLGPETSYGYTF
TGTGCCAGCAGCTTAGGTCCTGAGACATCCTATGGCTACACCTTC
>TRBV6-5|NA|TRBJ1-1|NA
CASRPFGQGIAEAFF
TGTGCCAGCAGACCCTTTGGTCAGGGTATAGCTGAAGCTTTCTTT
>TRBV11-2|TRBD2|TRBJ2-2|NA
CASSLIELAGQEGLFF
TGTGCCAGCAGCTTAATTGAACTAGCGGGACAGGAGGGGCTGTTTTTT
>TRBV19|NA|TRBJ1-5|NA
CASSWGISSNQPQHF
TGTGCCAGTAGTTGGGGCATTTCAAGCAATCAGCCCCAGCATTTT
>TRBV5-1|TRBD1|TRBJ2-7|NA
CASSKGQADYYEQYF
TGCGCCAGCAGCAAGGGACAGGCCGATTACTACGAGCAGTACTTC
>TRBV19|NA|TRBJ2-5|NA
CASSLGRAETQYF
TGTGCCAGTAGTTTAGGCAGGGCTGAGACCCAGTACTTC
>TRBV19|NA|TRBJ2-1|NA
CASSESEQFF
TGTGCCAGTAGTGAGAGTGAGCAGTTCTTC
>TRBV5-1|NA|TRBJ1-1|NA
CASSLRQDTEAFF
TGCGCCAGCAGCTTGCGGCAGGACACTGAAGCTTTCTTT
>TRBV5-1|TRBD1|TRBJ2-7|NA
CASSAQPGTGLYEQYF
TGCGCCAGCAGCGCCCAACCCGGGACAGGGCTCTACGAGCAGTACTTC
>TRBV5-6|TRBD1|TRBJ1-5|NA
CASSLQATNTGGPSLPQHF
TGTGCCAGCAGCTTGCAAGCAACCAATACAGGGGGCCCTAGTCTGCCCCAGCATTTT
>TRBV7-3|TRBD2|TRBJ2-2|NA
CASSPPSGGTGELFF
TGTGCCAGCAGCCCCCCATCGGGGGGGACCGGGGAGCTGTTTTTT
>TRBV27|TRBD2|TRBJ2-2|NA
CASSLSPGLAGAGELFF
TGTGCCAGCAGTTTATCCCCGGGACTAGCGGGAGCTGGGGAGCTGTTTTTT
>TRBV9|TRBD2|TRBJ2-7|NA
CASSPRAGLSSYEQYF
TGTGCCAGCAGCCCCCGTGCGGGACTAAGCTCCTACGAGCAGTACTTC
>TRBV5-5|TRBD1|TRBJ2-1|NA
CASSRTGEVLSNEQFF
TGTGCCAGCAGCAGGACAGGGGAGGTGTTGTCGAATGAGCAGTTCTTC
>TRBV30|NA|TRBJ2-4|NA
CACGDRVKNIQYF
TGTGCCTGCGGGGATAGGGTCAAAAACATTCAGTACTTC
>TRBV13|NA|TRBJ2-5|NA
CASTLRAGVETQYF
TGTGCCAGCACCCTTAGGGCCGGGGTAGAGACCCAGTACTTC
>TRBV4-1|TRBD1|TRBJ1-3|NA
CASSQNTQGVGNTIYF
TGCGCCAGCAGCCAAAATACCCAGGGGGTTGGAAACACCATATATTTT
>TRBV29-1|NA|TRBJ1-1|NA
CSVPGGTEAFF
TGCAGCGTTCCCGGCGGCACTGAAGCTTTCTTT
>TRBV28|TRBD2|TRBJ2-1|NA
CASSPLGAGTNYEQFF
TGTGCCAGCAGTCCCCTCGGGGCCGGGACTAATTATGAGCAGTTCTTC
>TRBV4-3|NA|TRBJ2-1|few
CASSPRQAYNEQFF
TGCGCCAGCAGCCCCCGGCAGGCCTACAATGAGCAGTTCTTC